The rows below give T cell receptor beta chains drawn from one sample of a study of immune characteristics of hereditary and idiopathic chronic pancreatitis. TCRdb's copy holds only in-frame clones and misses some; the assay was immunoSEQ multiplex PCR. The table has 260 or so clones, over 60% seen once. The sequenced sample was pancreas tissue with idiopathic chronic pancreatitis. The receptor source for this set is a human donor with chronic pancreatitis. Both conserved end residues are trimmed from each CDR3. Fields, in order: V gene, clone size, CDR3 protein. Clone size is not always given. Where it is, it says once, few, many or a class for expanded clones.

v_gene: TRBV5-1
abundance: once
CDR3aa: ASSSTSGAGELF

v_gene: TRBV6-2/TRBV6-3
abundance: .
CDR3aa: ASSFGVYEQY

v_gene: TRBV4-3
abundance: few
CDR3aa: ASSQDFPWGGGGYT

v_gene: TRBV27
abundance: few
CDR3aa: ASSLTSGPYNEQF

v_gene: TRBV5-5
abundance: .
CDR3aa: ASSFLSRGTTDTQY

v_gene: TRBV6-5
abundance: once
CDR3aa: ASSYGGTLGYGYT

v_gene: TRBV6-2/TRBV6-3
abundance: few
CDR3aa: ASSYQAGVEAF

v_gene: TRBV7-8
abundance: .
CDR3aa: ASSLWGLSTTYEQY

v_gene: TRBV19
abundance: .
CDR3aa: ASSKPGTGGFSTDTQY

v_gene: TRBV24-1
abundance: .
CDR3aa: AQKAGTGDEQY

v_gene: TRBV6-1
abundance: few
CDR3aa: ASSELRDRAAYNSPLH

v_gene: TRBV5-1
abundance: .
CDR3aa: ASSLDRGTNSPLH

v_gene: TRBV5-1
abundance: .
CDR3aa: ASVGVTSYEQY

v_gene: TRBV5-1
abundance: .
CDR3aa: ASSLPQGDGYT

v_gene: TRBV4-3
abundance: few
CDR3aa: ASSQDRRGGNYEQY

v_gene: TRBV6-5
abundance: .
CDR3aa: ASSYGRNTEAF

v_gene: TRBV12-2
abundance: .
CDR3aa: ASRLGVGQGNSWVMRQY

v_gene: TRBV20-1
abundance: .
CDR3aa: SASVGGGGTEAF

v_gene: TRBV27
abundance: .
CDR3aa: ASSLQGNTEAF

v_gene: TRBV23-1
abundance: hyperexpanded
CDR3aa: ASSQNGSGKMNTEAF

v_gene: TRBV7-9
abundance: .
CDR3aa: ASSGRGTSGNTGELF

v_gene: TRBV9
abundance: .
CDR3aa: ASSVYSGGGYGYT

v_gene: TRBV3-1/TRBV3-2
abundance: .
CDR3aa: ASSLCNSFSETQY

v_gene: TRBV10-2
abundance: .
CDR3aa: ASSATGGGSPLH

v_gene: TRBV3-1/TRBV3-2
abundance: .
CDR3aa: ASSILAGEDTQY

v_gene: TRBV6-2/TRBV6-3
abundance: .
CDR3aa: ASSSTLTGELF

v_gene: TRBV7-9
abundance: few
CDR3aa: ASSPDERDTQY

v_gene: TRBV5-6
abundance: .
CDR3aa: ASSAQQETQY

v_gene: TRBV3-1/TRBV3-2
abundance: .
CDR3aa: ASSLLGPFVLDEQY

v_gene: TRBV10-1
abundance: .
CDR3aa: ASGPGEGTQY

v_gene: TRBV14
abundance: .
CDR3aa: ASSWGTGAGNYGYT

v_gene: TRBV7-8
abundance: .
CDR3aa: ASSLDSTGNTIY

v_gene: TRBV30
abundance: once
CDR3aa: AWSRKGFGVSNQPQH

v_gene: TRBV5-1
abundance: once
CDR3aa: ASSFGLAGGGELF

v_gene: TRBV7-9
abundance: .
CDR3aa: ASSSRMRLAGDNEQF

v_gene: TRBV4-3
abundance: .
CDR3aa: ASSQDFGGGAQDTQY

v_gene: TRBV6-5
abundance: .
CDR3aa: ASSHRVGGQETQY

v_gene: TRBV5-1
abundance: .
CDR3aa: ASSLEAVGLSSYNEQF

v_gene: TRBV30
abundance: .
CDR3aa: AWSDGRGNQPQH

v_gene: TRBV27
abundance: .
CDR3aa: ASSLYVPDREGHNQPQH

v_gene: TRBV4-1
abundance: few
CDR3aa: ASSQELANSPLH

v_gene: TRBV7-6
abundance: once
CDR3aa: ASSLNVGANTEAF

v_gene: TRBV5-6
abundance: few
CDR3aa: ASSLWVARGDTEAF

v_gene: TRBV30
abundance: .
CDR3aa: AWSQQGVGGYT

v_gene: TRBV4-3
abundance: .
CDR3aa: ASSQELAGGTQY

v_gene: TRBV9
abundance: .
CDR3aa: ASSAGASDRTDTQY

v_gene: TRBV14
abundance: few
CDR3aa: ASSQSPGGTIY

v_gene: TRBV4-1
abundance: .
CDR3aa: ASSQAGGYT

v_gene: TRBV4-3
abundance: .
CDR3aa: ASSQDEGPRQPQH

v_gene: TRBV19
abundance: .
CDR3aa: ASGWGRGMNEQF

v_gene: TRBV28
abundance: .
CDR3aa: ASRQREGRYEQY

v_gene: TRBV6-5
abundance: hyperexpanded
CDR3aa: ASSYAQANEQF

v_gene: TRBV12-5
abundance: once
CDR3aa: ASGPPGPLDVQY

v_gene: TRBV30
abundance: .
CDR3aa: AWSPLSEAKGYT

v_gene: TRBV10-1
abundance: few
CDR3aa: ASSKRQGGQLAKNIQY

v_gene: TRBV4-3
abundance: few
CDR3aa: ASSQDRRGGNYEQY

v_gene: TRBV5-1
abundance: .
CDR3aa: ASSFTLRGSLDEQF